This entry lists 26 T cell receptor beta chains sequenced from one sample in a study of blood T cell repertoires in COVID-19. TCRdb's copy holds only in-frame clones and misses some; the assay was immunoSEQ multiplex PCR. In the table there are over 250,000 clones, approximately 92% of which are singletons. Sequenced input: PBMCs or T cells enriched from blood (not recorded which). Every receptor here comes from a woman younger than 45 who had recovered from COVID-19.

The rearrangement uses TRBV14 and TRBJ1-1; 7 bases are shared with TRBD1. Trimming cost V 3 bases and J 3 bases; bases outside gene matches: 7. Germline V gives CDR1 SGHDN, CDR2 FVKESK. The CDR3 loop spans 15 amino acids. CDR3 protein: CASSQKRQGDTEAFF. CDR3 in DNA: TGTGCCAGCAGCCAGAAGCGTCAGGGGGACACTGAAGCTTTCTTT.

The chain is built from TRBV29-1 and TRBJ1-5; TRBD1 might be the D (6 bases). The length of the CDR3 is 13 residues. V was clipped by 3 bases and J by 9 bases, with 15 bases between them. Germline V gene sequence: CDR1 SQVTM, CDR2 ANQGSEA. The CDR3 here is CSVEGAPGWPQHF. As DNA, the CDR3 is TGCAGCGTTGAGGGGGCCCCGGGGTGGCCCCAGCATTTT.

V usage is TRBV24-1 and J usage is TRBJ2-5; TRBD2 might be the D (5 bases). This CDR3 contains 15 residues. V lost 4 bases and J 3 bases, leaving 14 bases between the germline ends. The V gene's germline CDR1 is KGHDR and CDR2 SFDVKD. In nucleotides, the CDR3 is TGTGCCACCAGTGACCCCCTGGAGGCCGAAGAGACCCAGTACTTC. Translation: CATSDPLEAEETQYF.

The CDR3 here is CASSGESYEQYF. DNA of the CDR3: TGCGCCAGCAGCGGGGAGTCCTACGAGCAGTACTTC. The V call is TRBV5-1, the J call TRBJ2-7; TRBD2 is a possible D gene (5 bases). Trimming took 4 bases from V and 1 from J, leaving 6 bases between them. The germline V gene has CDR1 SGHRS and CDR2 YFSETQ. The CDR3 is 12 amino acids.

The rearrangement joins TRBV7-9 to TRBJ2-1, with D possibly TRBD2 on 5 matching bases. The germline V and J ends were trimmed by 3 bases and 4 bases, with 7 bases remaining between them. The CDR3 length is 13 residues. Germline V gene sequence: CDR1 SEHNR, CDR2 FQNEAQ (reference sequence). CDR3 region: CASSFRGYNEQFF. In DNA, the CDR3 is TGTGCCAGCAGCTTCCGGGGTTACAATGAGCAGTTCTTC.

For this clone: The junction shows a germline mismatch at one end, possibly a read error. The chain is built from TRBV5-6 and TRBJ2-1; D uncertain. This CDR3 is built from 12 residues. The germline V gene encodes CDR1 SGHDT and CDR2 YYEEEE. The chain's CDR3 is CASSLAVNEQFF. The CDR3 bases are TGTGCCAGCAGCTTGGCTGTCAATGAGCAATTCTTC.

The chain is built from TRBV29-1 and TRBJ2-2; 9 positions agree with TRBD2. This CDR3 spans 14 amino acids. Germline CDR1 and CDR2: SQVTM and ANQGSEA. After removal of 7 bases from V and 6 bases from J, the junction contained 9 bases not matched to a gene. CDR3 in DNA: TGCAGCGGAATTAGCGGGAGCGGGGCCGGGGAGCTGTTTTTT. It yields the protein CSGISGSGAGELFF.

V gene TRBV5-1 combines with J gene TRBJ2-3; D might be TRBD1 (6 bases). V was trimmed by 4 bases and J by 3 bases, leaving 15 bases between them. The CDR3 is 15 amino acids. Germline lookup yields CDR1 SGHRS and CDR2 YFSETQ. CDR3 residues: CASSLETGWTDTQYF. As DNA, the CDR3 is TGCGCCAGCAGCCTAGAGACAGGTTGGACAGATACGCAGTATTTT.

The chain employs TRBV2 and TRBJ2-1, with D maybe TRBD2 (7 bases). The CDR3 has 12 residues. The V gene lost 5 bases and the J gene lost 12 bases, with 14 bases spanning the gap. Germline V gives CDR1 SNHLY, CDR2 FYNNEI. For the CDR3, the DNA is TGTGCCAGCAGTTTGGGGGGGCAGGGGCAGTTCTTC. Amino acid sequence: CASSLGGQGQFF.

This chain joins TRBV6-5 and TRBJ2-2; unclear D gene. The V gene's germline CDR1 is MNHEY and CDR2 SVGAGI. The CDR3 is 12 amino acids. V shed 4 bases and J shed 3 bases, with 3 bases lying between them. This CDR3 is CASSSDTGELFF. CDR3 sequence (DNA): TGTGCCAGCAGTTCGGACACCGGGGAGCTGTTTTTT.

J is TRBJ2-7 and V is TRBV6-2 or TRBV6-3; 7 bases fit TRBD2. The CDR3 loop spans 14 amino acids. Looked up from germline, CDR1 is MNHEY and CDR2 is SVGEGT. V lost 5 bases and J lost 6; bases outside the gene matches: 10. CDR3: CASSRGEGSLEQYF. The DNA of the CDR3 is TGTGCCAGCAGTCGGGGGGAGGGCTCCCTCGAGCAGTACTTC.

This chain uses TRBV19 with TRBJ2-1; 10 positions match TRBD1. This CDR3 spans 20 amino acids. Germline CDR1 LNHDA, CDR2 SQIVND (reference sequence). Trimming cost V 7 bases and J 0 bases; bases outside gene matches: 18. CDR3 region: CASIGPRDRGEGSSYNEQFF. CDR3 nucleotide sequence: TGTGCCAGTATAGGTCCCCGGGACAGGGGTGAGGGGAGCTCCTACAATGAGCAGTTCTTC.

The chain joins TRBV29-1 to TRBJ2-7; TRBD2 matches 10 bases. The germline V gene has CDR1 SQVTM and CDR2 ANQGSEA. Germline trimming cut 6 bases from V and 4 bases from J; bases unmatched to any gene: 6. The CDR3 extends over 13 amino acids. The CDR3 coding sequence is TGCAGCGTCCAGGGACTAGCGACGTACGAGCAGTACTTC. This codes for CSVQGLATYEQYF.

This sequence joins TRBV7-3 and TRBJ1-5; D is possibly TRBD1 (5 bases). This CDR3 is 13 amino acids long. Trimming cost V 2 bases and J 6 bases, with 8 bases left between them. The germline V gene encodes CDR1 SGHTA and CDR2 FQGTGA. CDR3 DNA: TGTGCCAGCAGCTTAGATCAGGGTCAGCCCCAGCATTTT. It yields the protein CASSLDQGQPQHF.

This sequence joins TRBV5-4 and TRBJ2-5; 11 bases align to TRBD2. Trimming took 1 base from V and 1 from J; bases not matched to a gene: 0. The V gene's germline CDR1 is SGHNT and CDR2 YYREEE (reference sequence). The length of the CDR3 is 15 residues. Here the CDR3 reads CASSLTSGSQETQYF. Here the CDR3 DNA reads TGTGCCAGCAGCTTGACTAGCGGGAGCCAAGAGACCCAGTACTTC.

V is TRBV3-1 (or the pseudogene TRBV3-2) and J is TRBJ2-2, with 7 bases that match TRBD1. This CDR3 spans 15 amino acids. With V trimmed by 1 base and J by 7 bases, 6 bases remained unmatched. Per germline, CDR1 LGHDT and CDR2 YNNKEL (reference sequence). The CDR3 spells CASSQGTGDFGELFF. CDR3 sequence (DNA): TGTGCCAGCAGCCAAGGGACAGGAGACTTCGGGGAGCTGTTTTTT.

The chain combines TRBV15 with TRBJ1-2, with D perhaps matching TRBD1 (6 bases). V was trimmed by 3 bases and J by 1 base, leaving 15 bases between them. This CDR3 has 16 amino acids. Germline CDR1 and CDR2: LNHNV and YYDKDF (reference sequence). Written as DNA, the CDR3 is TGTGCCACCAGCAGCACTACAGGGTGGGGTAACTATGGCTACACCTTC. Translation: CATSSTTGWGNYGYTF.

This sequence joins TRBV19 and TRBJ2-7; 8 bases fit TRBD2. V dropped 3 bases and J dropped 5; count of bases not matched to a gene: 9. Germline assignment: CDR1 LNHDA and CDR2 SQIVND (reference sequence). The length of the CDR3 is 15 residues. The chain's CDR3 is CASSMEGLVNNEQYF. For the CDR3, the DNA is TGTGCCAGTAGTATGGAGGGACTAGTCAATAACGAGCAGTACTTC.

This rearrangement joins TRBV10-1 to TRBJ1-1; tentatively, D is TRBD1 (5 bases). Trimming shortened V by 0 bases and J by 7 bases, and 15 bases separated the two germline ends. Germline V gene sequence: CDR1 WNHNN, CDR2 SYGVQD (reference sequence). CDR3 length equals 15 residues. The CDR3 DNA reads TGCGCCAGCAGTGAGTCGGCGGGGGTTAAGGGTGAAGCTTTCTTT. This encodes CASSESAGVKGEAFF.

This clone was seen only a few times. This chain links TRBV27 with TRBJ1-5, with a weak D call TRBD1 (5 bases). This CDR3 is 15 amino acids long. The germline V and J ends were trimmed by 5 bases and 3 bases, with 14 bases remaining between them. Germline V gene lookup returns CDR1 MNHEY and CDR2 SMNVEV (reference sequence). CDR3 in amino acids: CASSRQGKDNQPQHF. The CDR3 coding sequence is TGTGCCAGCAGTCGCCAGGGAAAAGACAATCAGCCCCAGCATTTT.

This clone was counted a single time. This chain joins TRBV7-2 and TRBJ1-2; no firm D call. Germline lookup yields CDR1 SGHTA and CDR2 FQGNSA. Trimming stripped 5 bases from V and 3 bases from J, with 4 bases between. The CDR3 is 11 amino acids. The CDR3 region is CASSLHYGYTF. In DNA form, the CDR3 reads TGTGCCAGCAGCCTTCACTATGGCTACACCTTC.

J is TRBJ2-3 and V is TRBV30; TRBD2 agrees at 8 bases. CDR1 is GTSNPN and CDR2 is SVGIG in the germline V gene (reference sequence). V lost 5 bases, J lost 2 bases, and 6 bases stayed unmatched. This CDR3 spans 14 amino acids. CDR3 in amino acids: CAWALAAPTDTQYF. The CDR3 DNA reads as TGTGCCTGGGCACTAGCGGCTCCCACAGATACGCAGTATTTT.

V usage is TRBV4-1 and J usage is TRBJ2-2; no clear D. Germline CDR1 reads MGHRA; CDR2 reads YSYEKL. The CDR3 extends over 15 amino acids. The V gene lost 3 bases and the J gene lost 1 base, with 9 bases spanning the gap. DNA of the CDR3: TGCGCCAGCAGCCACCCAGTTGGGAACACCGGGGAGCTGTTTTTT. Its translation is CASSHPVGNTGELFF.

The CDR3 sequence: CASSLTAGGSTDTQYF. The CDR3 DNA follows: TGTGCCAGCAGCTTGACAGCGGGAGGGAGCACAGATACGCAGTATTTT. The V call is TRBV5-8, the J call TRBJ2-3; 10 nucleotides line up with TRBD2. Germline loops: CDR1 SGHTS, CDR2 YDEGEE. The junction had 2 bases not matched to a gene; V was cut back by 1 base and J by 0 bases. CDR3 length: 16 amino acids. Full variable domain (rest looked up from reference TRBV5-8 and TRBJ2-3): EAGVTQSPTHLIKTRGQQATLRCSPISGHTSVYWYQQALGLGLQFLLWYDEGEERNRGNFPPRFSGRQFPNYSSELNVNALELEDSALYLCASSLTAGGSTDTQYFGPGTRLTVL.

This CDR3 reads CASSYGAGVGYTF. The CDR3 bases are TGTGCCAGCAGTTACGGGGCAGGGGTTGGCTACACCTTC. This chain links TRBV6-5 with TRBJ1-2, with a tentative D call TRBD1 (6 bases). Trimming shortened V by 2 bases and J by 7 bases, and 11 bases separated the two germline ends. The germline V gene has CDR1 MNHEY and CDR2 SVGAGI. This CDR3 region has 13 residues.

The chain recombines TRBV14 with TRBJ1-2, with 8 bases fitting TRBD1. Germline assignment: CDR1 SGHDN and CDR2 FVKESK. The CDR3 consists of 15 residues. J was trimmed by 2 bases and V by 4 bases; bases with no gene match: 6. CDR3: CASSRLTGANYGYTF. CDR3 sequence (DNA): TGTGCCAGCAGCCGCCTGACAGGGGCCAACTATGGCTACACCTTC.